These T cell receptor beta chains were read from a single sample in a study of naive and memory T cell subsets. One entry per CDR3 protein, called by TCRdb with MiXCR from the UMI-ligation and nested PCR reads. Of about 90,000 distinct CDR3 sequences listed, over 9% are singletons. Sequencing used naive CD4+ T cells from blood. The source is a human donor in good health. CDR3s include the opening cysteine and the closing phenylalanine or tryptophan. The D gene is left open where the match is weak. Clone size appears in some rows only: once, few, many, or a class for an expanded clone.

j_call: TRBJ1-1
clone_size: many
d_call: TRBD1
v_call: TRBV6-6
cdr3_nt: TGTGCCAGCCTCATGGACAGGGACACTGAAGCTTTCTTT
cdr3_aa: CASLMDRDTEAFF

j_call: TRBJ2-3
clone_size: many
d_call: TRBD2
v_call: TRBV20-1
cdr3_nt: TGCAGTGCTAGAGATGGACGGGAGGTGGCAGATACGCAGTATTTT
cdr3_aa: CSARDGREVADTQYF

j_call: TRBJ1-4
clone_size: few
d_call: TRBD1
v_call: TRBV4-1
cdr3_nt: TGCGCCAGCAGACAATTATTCCGGGACAGGGATGAAAAACTGTTTTTT
cdr3_aa: CASRQLFRDRDEKLFF

j_call: TRBJ2-3
clone_size: .
d_call: TRBD2
v_call: TRBV6-5
cdr3_nt: TGTGCCAGCAGTTCCCCGAAGTTAGCGGGGGGGGTCACAGATACGCAGTATTTT
cdr3_aa: CASSSPKLAGGVTDTQYF

j_call: TRBJ2-5
clone_size: .
d_call: .
v_call: TRBV6-2/TRBV6-3
cdr3_nt: TGTGCCAGCCGGTCGGTGGGATCGAAAGAGACCCAGTACTTC
cdr3_aa: CASRSVGSKETQYF

j_call: TRBJ2-5
clone_size: few
d_call: .
v_call: TRBV6-6
cdr3_nt: TGTGCCAGCAGTTACTCTCCAGGGTCCCAAGAGACCCAGTACTTC
cdr3_aa: CASSYSPGSQETQYF

j_call: TRBJ2-5
clone_size: few
d_call: .
v_call: TRBV14
cdr3_nt: TGTGCCAGCAGCGTACGTGGGGGCGAGACCCAGTACTTC
cdr3_aa: CASSVRGGETQYF

j_call: TRBJ2-7
clone_size: .
d_call: .
v_call: TRBV20-1
cdr3_nt: TGCAGTGCTAGAGGGTCTGGGCTGGGGGGGGGCCCTACGTGGGAGCAGTACTTC
cdr3_aa: CSARGSGLGGGPTWEQYF

j_call: TRBJ1-1
clone_size: many
d_call: .
v_call: TRBV7-2
cdr3_nt: TGTGCCAGCAGCCCCTGGACCAGCACTGAAGCTTTCTTT
cdr3_aa: CASSPWTSTEAFF

j_call: TRBJ2-3
clone_size: few
d_call: .
v_call: TRBV12-3/TRBV12-4
cdr3_nt: TGTGCCAGCAGTTTAGGGCGAGGGGCCACAGATACGCAGTATTTT
cdr3_aa: CASSLGRGATDTQYF

j_call: TRBJ1-2
clone_size: few
d_call: TRBD1
v_call: TRBV27
cdr3_nt: TGTGCCAGCAGTTACAGGGGGACTTTCTATGGCTACACCTTC
cdr3_aa: CASSYRGTFYGYTF

j_call: TRBJ1-2
clone_size: few
d_call: .
v_call: TRBV7-9
cdr3_nt: TGTGCCAGCAGCTTAGCTGGGGCCCATGGCTACACCTTC
cdr3_aa: CASSLAGAHGYTF

j_call: TRBJ1-1
clone_size: .
d_call: .
v_call: TRBV20-1
cdr3_nt: TGCAGTGCTAGAGATGGGCGCTGGATGACTGAAGCTTTCTTT
cdr3_aa: CSARDGRWMTEAFF

j_call: TRBJ2-3
clone_size: few
d_call: .
v_call: TRBV20-1
cdr3_nt: TGCAGTGCTAGAGGACTCGGCACAGATACGCAGTATTTT
cdr3_aa: CSARGLGTDTQYF

j_call: TRBJ2-1
clone_size: few
d_call: .
v_call: TRBV4-2
cdr3_nt: TGTGCCAGCAGCCAATCGGTGGCCGTAGACAATGAGCAGTTCTTC
cdr3_aa: CASSQSVAVDNEQFF

j_call: TRBJ2-7
clone_size: .
d_call: .
v_call: TRBV7-2
cdr3_nt: TGTGCCAGCAGCTCTCCGCCCCCCAGGAACTACGAGCAGTACTTC
cdr3_aa: CASSSPPPRNYEQYF

j_call: TRBJ2-1
clone_size: many
d_call: .
v_call: TRBV5-3
cdr3_nt: TGTGCCAGAAGCCCGACAAACTATTACAATGAGCAGTTCTTC
cdr3_aa: CARSPTNYYNEQFF

j_call: TRBJ2-1
clone_size: many
d_call: .
v_call: TRBV4-3
cdr3_nt: TGCGCCAGCAGCCAAGATAGGAGCAGGGGCTACAATGAGCAGTTCTTC
cdr3_aa: CASSQDRSRGYNEQFF

j_call: TRBJ2-7
clone_size: .
d_call: TRBD2
v_call: TRBV25-1
cdr3_nt: TGTGCCAGCAGTGAAACTAGCGGGCTCTCCTACGAGCAGTACTTC
cdr3_aa: CASSETSGLSYEQYF

j_call: TRBJ1-1
clone_size: .
d_call: .
v_call: TRBV6-2/TRBV6-3
cdr3_nt: TGTGCCAGCAGTTACAGGAAGGGGTCGAACACTGAAGCTTTCTTT
cdr3_aa: CASSYRKGSNTEAFF

j_call: TRBJ1-2
clone_size: few
d_call: .
v_call: TRBV28
cdr3_nt: TGTGCCAGCAGTCCAACAGTTAACTATGGCTACACCTTC
cdr3_aa: CASSPTVNYGYTF

j_call: TRBJ1-6
clone_size: .
d_call: .
v_call: TRBV18
cdr3_nt: TGTGCCAGCTCACCCCCCGGTGGGTCCCGATCTTCCTACAATTCACCCCTCCACTTT
cdr3_aa: CASSPPGGSRSSYNSPLHF

j_call: TRBJ2-6
clone_size: many
d_call: .
v_call: TRBV27
cdr3_nt: TGTGCCAGCAGTTTTCTAAGTGGGGCCAACGTCCTGACTTTC
cdr3_aa: CASSFLSGANVLTF

j_call: TRBJ2-7
clone_size: .
d_call: .
v_call: TRBV14
cdr3_nt: TGTGCCAGCAATACAGAAGGACCATCCTACGAGCAGTACTTC
cdr3_aa: CASNTEGPSYEQYF

j_call: TRBJ2-3
clone_size: few
d_call: TRBD1
v_call: TRBV7-3
cdr3_nt: TGTGCCAGCGGGACTTACAGGGGGGATACGCAGTATTTT
cdr3_aa: CASGTYRGDTQYF

j_call: TRBJ2-1
clone_size: many
d_call: TRBD1
v_call: TRBV7-3
cdr3_nt: TGTGCCAGCAGCCCGGACAGGGATTACAATGAGCAGTTCTTC
cdr3_aa: CASSPDRDYNEQFF

j_call: TRBJ2-1
clone_size: few
d_call: TRBD1
v_call: TRBV28
cdr3_nt: TGTGCCAGCAGTTTGAGACAGGGATCCTCGGGGCGTGATGAGCAGTTCTTC
cdr3_aa: CASSLRQGSSGRDEQFF

j_call: TRBJ1-4
clone_size: few
d_call: .
v_call: TRBV15
cdr3_nt: TGTGCCACCAGCGGTCCTAATGAAAAACTGTTTTTT
cdr3_aa: CATSGPNEKLFF

j_call: TRBJ1-1
clone_size: few
d_call: .
v_call: TRBV18
cdr3_nt: TGTGCCAGCTCACCCCTGGAAGGGGGCACTGAAGCTTTCTTT
cdr3_aa: CASSPLEGGTEAFF

j_call: TRBJ1-5
clone_size: .
d_call: .
v_call: TRBV6-1
cdr3_nt: TGTGCCAGCAGTGACAGCCGCAATCAGCCCCAGCATTTT
cdr3_aa: CASSDSRNQPQHF

j_call: TRBJ1-1
clone_size: .
d_call: .
v_call: TRBV5-1
cdr3_nt: TGCGCCAGCAGCTTAGTCCGGGGAACCATGAACACTGAAGCTTTCTTT
cdr3_aa: CASSLVRGTMNTEAFF

j_call: TRBJ2-1
clone_size: few
d_call: .
v_call: TRBV5-6
cdr3_nt: TGTGCCAGCAGCTTCTCGTCTGAGCAGTTCTTC
cdr3_aa: CASSFSSEQFF

j_call: TRBJ2-5
clone_size: .
d_call: .
v_call: TRBV7-2
cdr3_nt: TGTGCCAGCACCCCCCGCCCCGGGAGCAGGGAGACCCAGTACTTC
cdr3_aa: CASTPRPGSRETQYF

j_call: TRBJ2-7
clone_size: many
d_call: TRBD1
v_call: TRBV5-1
cdr3_nt: TGCGCCAGCAGCTTGGTGAGGGACAGAAGCTTGTACGAGCAGTACTTC
cdr3_aa: CASSLVRDRSLYEQYF

j_call: TRBJ2-6
clone_size: .
d_call: .
v_call: TRBV5-5
cdr3_nt: TGTGCCAGCAGCCCAGGAGGGGCCCTAATCTCTGGGGCCAACGTCCTGACTTTC
cdr3_aa: CASSPGGALISGANVLTF

j_call: TRBJ2-5
clone_size: many
d_call: TRBD2
v_call: TRBV3-1
cdr3_nt: TGTGCCAGCAGCCTCCTGACTAGCGGTCAAGAGACCCAGTACTTC
cdr3_aa: CASSLLTSGQETQYF

j_call: TRBJ2-2
clone_size: .
d_call: TRBD1
v_call: TRBV12-3/TRBV12-4
cdr3_nt: TGTGCCAGCAGTTCACAGGGGATCGGGGAGCTGTTTTTT
cdr3_aa: CASSSQGIGELFF

j_call: TRBJ1-1
clone_size: few
d_call: TRBD1
v_call: TRBV20-1
cdr3_nt: TGCAGTGCTAGGGTCGGACAGGCGAACACTGAAGCTTTCTTT
cdr3_aa: CSARVGQANTEAFF

j_call: TRBJ2-2
clone_size: few
d_call: .
v_call: TRBV5-1
cdr3_nt: TGCGCCAGCAGCTCCAGGGTTTCCGGGGAGCTGTTTTTT
cdr3_aa: CASSSRVSGELFF

j_call: TRBJ1-2
clone_size: .
d_call: .
v_call: TRBV18
cdr3_nt: TGTGCCAGCTCCCCGACAGATGACTATGGCTACACCTTC
cdr3_aa: CASSPTDDYGYTF

j_call: TRBJ2-1
clone_size: .
d_call: TRBD2
v_call: TRBV7-3
cdr3_nt: TGTGCCAGCAGCTTAATCCCTAGCGGGAGTTACAATGAGCAGTTCTTC
cdr3_aa: CASSLIPSGSYNEQFF

j_call: TRBJ2-4
clone_size: .
d_call: TRBD1
v_call: TRBV4-2
cdr3_nt: TGTGCCAGCAGCCAAGATATCGGTAAAGGGACAGGCCTATACTTC
cdr3_aa: CASSQDIGKGTGLYF

j_call: TRBJ2-5
clone_size: few
d_call: .
v_call: TRBV6-2/TRBV6-3
cdr3_nt: TGTGCCAGCAGTTACGCAGGTTTGGAGACCCAGTACTTC
cdr3_aa: CASSYAGLETQYF

j_call: TRBJ2-3
clone_size: few
d_call: .
v_call: TRBV28
cdr3_nt: TGTGCCTCCTACGGGCAGGCGGCGGCAGATACGCAGTATTTT
cdr3_aa: CASYGQAAADTQYF

j_call: TRBJ2-3
clone_size: .
d_call: TRBD2
v_call: TRBV13
cdr3_nt: TGTGCCAGCAGCTTGGGTAGCGGGGCTACAGATACGCAGTATTTT
cdr3_aa: CASSLGSGATDTQYF

j_call: TRBJ1-1
clone_size: few
d_call: .
v_call: TRBV29-1
cdr3_nt: TGCAGCGTCCCCGTGCCGGGAAAAGGCACTGAAGCTTTCTTT
cdr3_aa: CSVPVPGKGTEAFF

j_call: TRBJ2-1
clone_size: many
d_call: .
v_call: TRBV4-1
cdr3_nt: TGCGCCAGCAGCCACCGTGACAATGAGCAGTTCTTC
cdr3_aa: CASSHRDNEQFF

j_call: TRBJ2-2
clone_size: few
d_call: .
v_call: TRBV5-1
cdr3_nt: TGCGCCAGCAGCTTGGCTACAGTCGACACCGGGGAGCTGTTTTTT
cdr3_aa: CASSLATVDTGELFF

j_call: TRBJ2-5
clone_size: few
d_call: .
v_call: TRBV30
cdr3_nt: TGTGCCTGGAGTTTAGGGGGGTTGGAGACCCAGTACTTC
cdr3_aa: CAWSLGGLETQYF

j_call: TRBJ1-1
clone_size: few
d_call: .
v_call: TRBV12-3/TRBV12-4
cdr3_nt: TGTGCCAGCAGTTTAAGTAGCATGAACACTGAAGCTTTCTTT
cdr3_aa: CASSLSSMNTEAFF

j_call: TRBJ2-7
clone_size: many
d_call: .
v_call: TRBV27
cdr3_nt: TGTGCCAGCAGTTCACTAGCCGGGTCGTACGAGCAGTACTTC
cdr3_aa: CASSSLAGSYEQYF